This T cell receptor beta chain was sequenced during a study of T cell clonality in common variable immunodeficiency. Findings and caveats of the study: Common variable immunodeficiency TCR beta sequences reportedly had fewer deletions and N-nucleotide insertions.

Trimming stripped 2 bases from V and 4 bases from J, with 12 bases between. The germline gives CDR1 SGHTA, CDR2 FQGNSA. CDR3 length equals 15 residues. About this clone itself: What it recognizes is unknown. The sequenced fragment ends 3 residues before the CDR3 boundary, so the rest is inferred from the germline J gene.

Method: immunoSEQ multiplex PCR; TCRdb's copy keeps in-frame clones and lacks some. This record lists 20,000 to 30,000 clones, none seen once only, and the top ten clones contain approximately 8.9%. What was sequenced was peripheral blood mononuclear cells. The chain couples TRBV7-2 to TRBJ1-5; the D gene is possibly TRBD1 (6 bases). This sequence originates from a human donor with common variable immunodeficiency. Incomplete CDR3 DNA: TGTGCCAGCAGCTTATACGCAGGGGAGAATCAGCCC. Translation: CASSLYAGENQP. The entire CDR3 sequence reads CASSLYAGENQPQHF.